The 30 T cell receptor beta chains below were found in one sample sequenced in a study of cytomegalovirus exposure and HLA in healthy donors. The PCR used 60 Vbeta and 13 Jbeta primers. TCRdb's copy holds only in-frame clones and misses some; the assay was immunoSEQ multiplex PCR. The sample carries approximately 130,000 clones, approximately 75% recorded once. Sample: PBMCs. The receptors derive from a woman between 40 and 55 years old in good health and CMV-seropositive.

V and J are TRBV6-1 and TRBJ1-3; TRBD1 might be the D (6 bases). The CDR3 is 13 residues long. Germline CDR1 reads MNHNS; CDR2 reads SASEGT. V lost 4 bases, J lost 7 bases, and 11 bases lay in between. CDR3 in DNA: TGTGCCAGCAGTGGACAGGCGGTGAACACCATATATTTT. Protein: CASSGQAVNTIYF.

The rearrangement uses TRBV25-1 and TRBJ2-5; tentative D call: TRBD2 (6 bases). Germline lookup yields CDR1 MGHDK and CDR2 SYGVNS. The V gene lost 3 bases and the J gene lost 3 bases, with 8 bases spanning the gap. The CDR3 is 13 residues long. The CDR3 DNA follows: TGTGCCAGCAGTGATGGCGGGGAAGAGACCCAGTACTTC. This codes for CASSDGGEETQYF.

This clone was seen a handful of times. V is TRBV5-1 and J is TRBJ2-1; 11 nucleotides agree with TRBD2. The junction had 10 bases not matched to a gene; V was cut back by 0 bases and J by 8 bases. There are 17 residues in the CDR3. Per germline, CDR1 SGHRS and CDR2 YFSETQ. The CDR3 nucleotides read TGCGCCAGCAGCTTGGCGGTGTTAGCGGGGGGGTCCCATGAGCAGTTCTTC. Translated, it gives CASSLAVLAGGSHEQFF.

The chain carries TRBV2 and TRBJ1-1, with D maybe TRBD1 (6 bases). In germline, CDR1 is SNHLY, CDR2 FYNNEI. The V gene lost 6 bases and the J gene lost 1 base, with 9 bases spanning the gap. The CDR3 contains 13 residues. CDR3 residues: CASRRGGNTEAFF. The CDR3 coding sequence is TGTGCCAGCAGGAGGGGGGGGAACACTGAAGCTTTCTTT.

The chain has TRBV29-1 and TRBJ2-3, with TRBD2 matching over 11 bases. V lost 0 bases and J lost 1; bases outside the gene matches: 6. The CDR3 has 17 amino acids. Germline values: CDR1 SQVTM, CDR2 ANQGSEA. The DNA of the CDR3 is TGCAGCGTTGAAGATCCCCCTAGCGGGAGGCGCACAGATACGCAGTATTTT. This encodes CSVEDPPSGRRTDTQYF.

The chain carries TRBV5-5 and TRBJ1-5, with 7 bases aligning to TRBD1. Trimming removed 0 bases from V and 6 bases from J; junction bases left unmatched: 6. The CDR3 covers 15 residues. The germline gives CDR1 SGHKS, CDR2 YYEKEE (reference sequence). The CDR3 DNA reads TGTGCCAGCAGCTTGGAGAGACAGGGTAGTCAGCCCCAGCATTTT. This sequence encodes CASSLERQGSQPQHF. Supplemented by reference TRBV5-5 and TRBJ1-5, the full variable domain reads DAGVTQSPTHLIKTRGQQVTLRCSPISGHKSVSWYQQVLGQGPQFIFQYYEKEERGRGNFPDRFSARQFPNYSSELNVNALLLGDSALYLCASSLERQGSQPQHFGDGTRLSIL.

This rearrangement joins TRBV5-1 to TRBJ2-1; 7 bases fit TRBD1. Germline CDR1 reads SGHRS; CDR2 reads YFSETQ. With V trimmed by 4 bases and J by 0 bases, 4 bases remained unmatched. This CDR3 is 15 amino acids long. In DNA form, the CDR3 reads TGCGCCAGCAGCCTCCGGGACAGCTCCTACAATGAGCAGTTCTTC. Amino acids: CASSLRDSSYNEQFF.

On this clone: A junction end diverges from the germline sequence, so it may reflect a read error. This sequence joins TRBV27 and TRBJ1-2; 7 bases are shared with TRBD1. Germline CDR1 and CDR2: MNHEY and SMNVEV (reference sequence). CDR3 size: 13 residues. CDR3 region: CASSFPGQRGYTF. CDR3 in DNA: TGCGCCAGCAGTTTTCCGGGACAGCGTGGCTACACCTTC.

The chain joins TRBV19 to TRBJ2-5; TRBD2 matches at 8 bases. Unmatched junction bases numbered 5, after V lost 5 bases and J lost 3 bases. Germline assignment: CDR1 LNHDA and CDR2 SQIVND (reference sequence). CDR3 length: 14 amino acids. CDR3 in DNA: TGTGCCAGTAGTGAAGTCGGGGGGGAAGAGACCCAGTACTTC. This sequence encodes CASSEVGGEETQYF.

Regarding this clone: Germline is not matched at one junction end, which may reflect a read error. J is TRBJ2-7 and V is TRBV7-9; TRBD1 matches 8 bases. The CDR3 length is 13 residues. From germline, CDR1 is SEHNR and CDR2 FQNEAQ (reference sequence). This CDR3 is CASSHRTGREPYF. The CDR3 coding sequence is TGCGCCAGCAGCCACCGGACAGGGCGGGAACCGTACTTC.

Details on this clone: Different DNA sequences within this sample yield the same CDR3. The chain has TRBV28 and TRBJ2-7, with 9 bases fitting TRBD1. Trimming cost V 8 bases and J 12 bases; bases outside gene matches: 11. Looked up from germline, CDR1 is MDHEN and CDR2 is SYDVKM. This CDR3 region has 12 residues. CDR3: CASCSGTGFLYF. The CDR3 bases are TGTGCCAGCTGCTCGGGGACAGGGTTTCTGTACTTC.

This chain joins TRBV7-2 and TRBJ2-3; a weak D match, TRBD2 (5 bases). Looked up from germline, CDR1 is SGHTA and CDR2 is FQGNSA. The CDR3 is 15 residues long. The V end lost 2 bases, the J end lost 3 bases, and 12 bases lay between the germline ends. This chain's CDR3 is CASSLIRGPTDTQYF. The CDR3 nucleotides are TGTGCCAGCAGCTTAATACGAGGGCCGACAGATACGCAGTATTTT.

This chain connects TRBV9 to TRBJ1-2, with D perhaps matching TRBD1 (6 bases). The CDR3 runs to 15 residues. Trimming stripped 6 bases from V and 4 bases from J, with 19 bases between. From germline, CDR1 is SGDLS and CDR2 YYNGEE. CDR3 nucleotides: TGTGCCAGCAACGAAAACAGGGTTGGTCTCTATGGCTACACCTTC. It is translated as CASNENRVGLYGYTF.

The gene calls are TRBV28 and TRBJ2-2, with a weak D call TRBD2 (5 bases). Germline V gene lookup returns CDR1 MDHEN and CDR2 SYDVKM. The CDR3 consists of 15 residues. The V end was cut by 6 bases, the J end by 5 bases, with 16 bases between. CDR3 in DNA: TGTGCCAGCAGCCTAATCCGGGGAGCAACCGGGGAGCTGTTTTTT. Its translation: CASSLIRGATGELFF.

The chain couples TRBV9 to TRBJ1-1, with unresolved D. Germline CDR1 and CDR2: SGDLS and YYNGEE. The ends were cut back, 0 bases at V and 1 base at J, with 10 bases in the middle. The CDR3 is 15 residues long. CDR3 bases: TGTGCCAGCAGCGTAGTGTGGCAGGCGAACACTGAAGCTTTCTTT. Amino acid sequence: CASSVVWQANTEAFF.

The V call is TRBV7-9, the J call TRBJ2-1; 7 nucleotides line up with TRBD2. The junction had 8 bases not matched to a gene; V was cut back by 5 bases and J by 7 bases. This CDR3 is 14 amino acids long. Looked up from germline, CDR1 is SEHNR and CDR2 is FQNEAQ (reference sequence). In DNA, the CDR3 is TGTGCCAGCAGCCTCAGGACTAGTGGGAATGAGCAGTTCTTC. This gives the protein CASSLRTSGNEQFF.

The chain recombines TRBV7-2 with TRBJ2-2, with D uncertain. This CDR3 comprises 14 residues. Germline CDR1 is SGHTA and CDR2 is FQGNSA. The germline V and J ends were trimmed by 8 bases and 0 bases, with 10 bases remaining between them. The CDR3 DNA reads TGTGCCAGCCCAACTACGCCGAACACCGGGGAGCTGTTTTTT. Translating gives CASPTTPNTGELFF.

This chain links TRBV7-2 with TRBJ1-1; D perhaps matches TRBD1 (6 bases). The germline gives CDR1 SGHTA, CDR2 FQGNSA. The CDR3 is 13 residues long. Between the trimmed V and J ends, which lost 5 bases and 1 base, there was a span of 8 bases. The DNA for the CDR3 is TGTGCCAGCAGCACACAGGGGAACACTGAAGCTTTCTTT. Its translation: CASSTQGNTEAFF.

This clone occurred a few times. The V and J genes are TRBV6-5 and TRBJ2-5; D uncertain. The CDR3 length is 14 residues. The germline V gene encodes CDR1 MNHEY and CDR2 SVGAGI. V lost 5 bases and J lost 1, with 11 bases in between. CDR3 coding DNA: TGTGCCAGCAGTGAAACGGCAGGCCAAGAGACCCAGTACTTC. Translation gives CASSETAGQETQYF.

The chain is built from TRBV25-1 and TRBJ2-7; 7 nucleotides agree with TRBD2. CDR1 is MGHDK and CDR2 is SYGVNS in the germline V gene. The CDR3 is made up of 14 amino acids. J lost 2 bases, V lost 10 bases, and 11 bases had no gene match. CDR3 amino acids: CATREGMGTYEQYF. DNA for the CDR3: TGTGCCACCAGGGAGGGTATGGGGACCTACGAGCAGTACTTC.

The genes are TRBV7-3 and TRBJ2-7, with D possibly matching TRBD2 (5 bases). Per germline, CDR1 SGHTA and CDR2 FQGTGA. Trimming took 6 bases from V and 0 from J, leaving 15 bases between them. The CDR3 totals 15 residues. CDR3 in amino acids: CASRRRAEGSYEQYF. The CDR3 DNA reads TGTGCCAGCAGAAGACGGGCCGAGGGCTCCTACGAGCAGTACTTC.

J is TRBJ1-1 and V is TRBV27, with D possibly being TRBD1 (5 bases). This CDR3 has 16 amino acids. The ends were cut back, 2 bases at V and 4 bases at J, with 17 bases in the middle. Germline V lookup: CDR1 MNHEY, CDR2 SMNVEV (reference sequence). For the CDR3, the DNA is TGTGCCAGCAGTTTAAGGCGTGGCCTCGACAGCACTGAAGCTTTCTTT. Amino acid sequence: CASSLRRGLDSTEAFF.

Regarding this clone: This specimen includes other DNA sequences encoding the same CDR3. The CDR3 bases are TGCAGCGTGGGGACAGGGACCTACGAGCAGTACTTC. It encodes CSVGTGTYEQYF. The chain joins TRBV29-1 to TRBJ2-7; 9 nucleotides agree with TRBD1. This CDR3 contains 12 residues. After removal of 6 bases from V and 2 bases from J, the junction contained 2 bases not matched to a gene. Germline assignment: CDR1 SQVTM and CDR2 ANQGSEA.

This chain joins TRBV1 and TRBJ2-7; TRBD2, the table's D call, lacks a check against the DNA. TRBV1 is a recognized pseudogene. The CDR3 has 16 residues. The CDR3: CTSSHPGLAESYEQYF. The CDR3 DNA sequence: TGCACCAGCAGCCACCCCGGACTAGCGGAATCCTACGAGCAGTACTTC.

There are a few counts of this clone. One end of the junction fails to match germline, which may point to a read error. The chain's CDR3 is CSSSLQDYVYEQFF. The CDR3 region has the DNA TGTTCCAGCAGCTTACAGGACTACGTCTATGAGCAGTTCTTC. The chain carries TRBV7-9 and TRBJ2-1; TRBD2 is a possible D gene (6 bases). The germline CDR1 and CDR2 sequences are SEHNR and FQNEAQ (reference sequence). This CDR3 is built from 14 residues.

The chain is built from TRBV18 and TRBJ2-5, with D hard to call. Germline V gene data show CDR1 as KGHSH and CDR2 as LQKENI. CDR3 length: 12 amino acids. V gave up 4 bases and J gave up 4 bases, with 7 bases separating them. CDR3 sequence: CASSQQRETQYF. The CDR3 coding sequence is TGTGCCAGCTCACAACAAAGAGAGACCCAGTACTTC.

The chain combines TRBV5-4 with TRBJ2-5; possibly TRBD2 for D (6 bases). V was shortened by 4 bases and J by 2 bases, with 12 bases between the two germline ends. The CDR3 runs 14 residues. Germline lookup yields CDR1 SGHNT and CDR2 YYREEE (reference sequence). CDR3 amino acids: CASSSRDWQETQYF. The DNA of the CDR3 is TGTGCCAGCAGCAGCCGGGACTGGCAAGAGACCCAGTACTTC.

This clone was seen a handful of times. The chain carries TRBV5-3 and TRBJ2-7; 13 bases are shared with TRBD2. Being an ORF, TRBV5-3 has a function that is uncertain. J gave up 3 bases and V 5 bases, and 17 bases lay outside the gene matches. The CDR3 covers 19 residues. The CDR3 DNA follows: TGTGCCAGAAGTAACGAAGTGATTAGGACTAGCGGGAGTATCTACGAGCAGTACTTC. Amino acids: CARSNEVIRTSGSIYEQYF.

The V call is TRBV9, the J call TRBJ2-1; TRBD2 matches 12 bases. Germline V gene sequence: CDR1 SGDLS, CDR2 YYNGEE. The CDR3 extends over 16 amino acids. Unmatched junction bases numbered 6, after V lost 0 bases and J lost 8 bases. The chain's CDR3 is CASSVGASGGAYEQFF. CDR3 bases: TGTGCCAGCAGCGTAGGAGCTAGCGGGGGGGCCTATGAGCAGTTCTTC.

The rearrangement joins TRBV4-2 to TRBJ1-2; a possible D gene is TRBD1 (6 bases). This CDR3 comprises 17 residues. Germline CDR1 reads LGHNA; CDR2 reads YNFKEQ. V was trimmed by 4 bases and J by 3 bases, leaving 21 bases between them. The CDR3 DNA sequence: TGTGCCAGCAGCCCAAGAGGGGGACATTGGGACGACTATGGCTACACCTTC. Residues: CASSPRGGHWDDYGYTF.